The 17 T cell receptor beta chains below all came from one sample that was sequenced in a study of shared clonotypes between healthy human individuals. The assay was immunoSEQ multiplex PCR, and TCRdb's table has in-frame clones only and misses some. The data hold around 2,100,000 clones, with 85% to 95% observed a single time. CD8 cells classed as naive were CD45RO-negative and positively selected for CCR7, excluding terminally differentiated effector memory CD45RA+ cells. Sequencing was performed on naive CD8+ T cells sorted from blood. These receptors were taken from a man younger than 35 in good health.

This rearrangement joins TRBV28 to TRBJ2-5; 8 bases fit TRBD2. Germline assignment: CDR1 MDHEN and CDR2 SYDVKM. The V and J ends lost 5 bases and 4 bases, in that order; junction bases with no gene match: 12. This CDR3 is built from 16 residues. CDR3 amino acids: CASSPRLRRGAETQYF. Written as DNA, the CDR3 is TGTGCCAGCAGTCCCCGTCTGCGGCGGGGGGCAGAGACCCAGTACTTC.

The V call is TRBV28, the J call TRBJ1-6; possibly TRBD1 for D (6 bases). CDR1 is MDHEN and CDR2 is SYDVKM in the germline V gene. The CDR3 extends over 16 amino acids. With 5 bases removed from V and 8 bases from J, the gap between germline ends came to 19 bases. In DNA form, the CDR3 reads TGTGCCAGCAGTCAAAGGGGGGCAGGAGGGGATTCACCCCTCCACTTT. The encoded protein is CASSQRGAGGDSPLHF.

The chain is built from TRBV5-4 and TRBJ2-5; 9 bases agree with TRBD1. The CDR3 has 16 residues. Trimming removed 3 bases from V and 1 base from J; junction bases left unmatched: 7. Germline V gene sequence: CDR1 SGHNT, CDR2 YYREEE (reference sequence). The CDR3 region is CASSSTGTGIQETQYF. CDR3 coding DNA: TGTGCCAGCAGCTCCACCGGGACAGGGATCCAAGAGACCCAGTACTTC.

The chain carries TRBV30 and TRBJ1-5, with unresolved D. Per germline, CDR1 GTSNPN and CDR2 SVGIG (reference sequence). This CDR3 is 14 amino acids long. The ends were cut back, 5 bases at V and 0 bases at J, with 11 bases in the middle. The CDR3 bases are TGTGCCTGGGGTACCACGATTAGCAATCAGCCCCAGCATTTT. It translates to CAWGTTISNQPQHF. Together with reference TRBV30 and TRBJ1-5, the CDR3 gives the full variable domain: SQTIHQWPATLVQPVGSPLSLECTVEGTSNPNLYWYRQAAGRGLQLLFYSVGIGQISSEVPQNLSASRPQDRQFILSSKKLLLSDSGFYLCAWGTTISNQPQHFGDGTRLSIL.

As regards this clone: Because the CDR3 is missing its conserved closing phenylalanine or tryptophan, this is likely a read error. The DNA is left out, because the CDR3 cannot be placed on it with certainty; the CDR3 is given as TCRdb lists it. The CDR3 sequence: CATSNAAGAYFV. The chain couples TRBV15 to TRBJ1-5. The CDR3 adds up to 12 amino acids, both ends counted. Germline V lookup: CDR1 LNHNV, CDR2 YYDKDF (reference sequence).

V usage is TRBV7-9 and J usage is TRBJ1-4; D is possibly TRBD1 (5 bases). V dropped 9 bases and J dropped 5 bases, with 7 bases sitting between them. CDR1 and CDR2 from the germline V gene are SEHNR and FQNEAQ (reference sequence). The CDR3 length is 11 residues. The CDR3 DNA follows: TGTGCCAGTGGGGGGAATGAAAAACTGTTTTTT. Amino acid sequence: CASGGNEKLFF.

The rearrangement uses TRBV6-1 and TRBJ2-7, with D maybe TRBD2 (7 bases). The CDR3 covers 13 residues. V dropped 2 bases and J dropped 5 bases, with 10 bases sitting between them. Per germline, CDR1 MNHNS and CDR2 SASEGT. The CDR3 nucleotides read TGTGCCAGCAGTGAAAGGCGGGGGCACGAGCAGTACTTC. Translating gives CASSERRGHEQYF.

The rearrangement links TRBV7-2 to TRBJ2-2, with a tentative D call TRBD2 (6 bases). In germline, CDR1 is SGHTA, CDR2 FQGNSA. The CDR3 is 16 residues long. Deletions cut 4 bases from V and 0 bases from J, with 12 bases between. CDR3 bases: TGTGCCAGCAGCTATAGCGGTCCCCCGAACACCGGGGAGCTGTTTTTT. This sequence encodes CASSYSGPPNTGELFF.

The chain uses TRBV2 and TRBJ2-7, with 7 bases lining up with TRBD1. CDR3 length equals 12 residues. Germline CDR1 is SNHLY and CDR2 is FYNNEI. V lost 7 bases, J lost 7 bases, and 7 bases stayed unmatched. Here the CDR3 reads CASTRQGWEQYF. The CDR3 nucleotides are TGTGCCAGCACCCGACAGGGTTGGGAGCAGTACTTC.

The rearrangement links TRBV28 to TRBJ2-3, with 14 bases matching TRBD2. With V trimmed by 6 bases and J by 6 bases, 2 bases remained unmatched. This CDR3 is 14 amino acids long. The germline gives CDR1 MDHEN, CDR2 SYDVKM. CDR3: CASRTSGGADTQYF. The CDR3 DNA sequence: TGTGCCAGCAGGACTAGCGGGGGGGCGGATACGCAGTATTTT.

The rearrangement joins TRBV7-9 to TRBJ2-1; 7 bases fit TRBD2. The CDR3 has 17 amino acids. Germline V gene lookup returns CDR1 SEHNR and CDR2 FQNEAQ (reference sequence). Germline trimming cut 5 bases from V and 6 bases from J; bases unmatched to any gene: 16. CDR3 region: CASSPEAGLVAGNEQFF. The CDR3 bases are TGTGCCAGCAGCCCAGAAGCCGGACTAGTGGCAGGCAATGAGCAGTTCTTC.

V usage is TRBV4-1 and J usage is TRBJ1-2; D uncertain. CDR3 length: 16 residues. V gave up 1 base and J gave up 6 bases, with 18 bases separating them. The germline V gene has CDR1 MGHRA and CDR2 YSYEKL. DNA for the CDR3: TGCGCCAGCAGCCAAGGGATTGCAGCGTCAGCCCATGGCTACACCTTC. Amino acid sequence: CASSQGIAASAHGYTF.

J is TRBJ2-5 and V is TRBV5-6, with D perhaps given as TRBD1 or TRBD2 (5 bases each). The DNA end is a closer match to TRBJ2-7, so the J assignment may be wrong. Germline CDR1 and CDR2: SGHDT and YYEEEE. This CDR3 has 14 residues. The CDR3 protein is CASSTGTSLYEQYF. The DNA for the CDR3 is TGTGCCAGCAGCACCGGGACCAGCCTCTACGAGCAGTACTTC.

The chain recombines TRBV6-5 with TRBJ1-1; D may be TRBD1 (6 bases). CDR1 is MNHEY, CDR2 SVGAGI, per germline. CDR3 length equals 13 residues. The V gene lost 7 bases and the J gene lost 0 bases, with 9 bases spanning the gap. The CDR3 loop reads CASMDRLNTEAFF. The DNA of the CDR3 is TGTGCCAGCATGGACAGACTGAACACTGAAGCTTTCTTT.

This clone was detected only once. The chain employs TRBV7-9 and TRBJ1-2, with 11 bases that match TRBD1. V dropped 4 bases and J dropped 6; count of bases not matched to a gene: 7. Germline-derived CDR1 and CDR2 are SEHNR and FQNEAQ (reference sequence). This CDR3 spans 15 amino acids. The CDR3 nucleotides read TGTGCCAGCAGCTCCTCCGGGACAGGGGGGCATGGCTACACCTTC. Encoded protein: CASSSSGTGGHGYTF. The variable domain in full, with the rest retrieved from reference TRBV7-9 and TRBJ1-2, is DTGVSQNPRHKITKRGQNVTFRCDPISEHNRLYWYRQTLGQGPEFLTYFQNEAQLEKSRLLSDRFSAERPKGSFSTLEIQRTEQGDSAMYLCASSSSGTGGHGYTFGSGTRLTVV.

In this sample, this clone turned up a few times. Other DNA variants within this sample encode the same CDR3. V and J are TRBV19 and TRBJ2-7; no definite D call. With 6 bases removed from V and 1 base from J, the gap between germline ends came to 13 bases. The CDR3 totals 14 residues. The germline V gene encodes CDR1 LNHDA and CDR2 SQIVND (reference sequence). The CDR3 DNA reads as TGTGCCAGTAGCCTTGCGAGTGGTTCCTACGAGCAGTACTTC. This codes for CASSLASGSYEQYF.

V gene TRBV7-3 combines with J gene TRBJ2-3, with TRBD2 identical over 10 bases. Germline V gives CDR1 SGHTA, CDR2 FQGTGA. After removal of 4 bases from V and 1 base from J, the junction contained 5 bases not matched to a gene. The CDR3 extends over 16 amino acids. CDR3 protein: CASSSPLAGGTDTQYF. DNA for the CDR3: TGTGCCAGCAGCTCTCCTCTAGCGGGGGGCACAGATACGCAGTATTTT.